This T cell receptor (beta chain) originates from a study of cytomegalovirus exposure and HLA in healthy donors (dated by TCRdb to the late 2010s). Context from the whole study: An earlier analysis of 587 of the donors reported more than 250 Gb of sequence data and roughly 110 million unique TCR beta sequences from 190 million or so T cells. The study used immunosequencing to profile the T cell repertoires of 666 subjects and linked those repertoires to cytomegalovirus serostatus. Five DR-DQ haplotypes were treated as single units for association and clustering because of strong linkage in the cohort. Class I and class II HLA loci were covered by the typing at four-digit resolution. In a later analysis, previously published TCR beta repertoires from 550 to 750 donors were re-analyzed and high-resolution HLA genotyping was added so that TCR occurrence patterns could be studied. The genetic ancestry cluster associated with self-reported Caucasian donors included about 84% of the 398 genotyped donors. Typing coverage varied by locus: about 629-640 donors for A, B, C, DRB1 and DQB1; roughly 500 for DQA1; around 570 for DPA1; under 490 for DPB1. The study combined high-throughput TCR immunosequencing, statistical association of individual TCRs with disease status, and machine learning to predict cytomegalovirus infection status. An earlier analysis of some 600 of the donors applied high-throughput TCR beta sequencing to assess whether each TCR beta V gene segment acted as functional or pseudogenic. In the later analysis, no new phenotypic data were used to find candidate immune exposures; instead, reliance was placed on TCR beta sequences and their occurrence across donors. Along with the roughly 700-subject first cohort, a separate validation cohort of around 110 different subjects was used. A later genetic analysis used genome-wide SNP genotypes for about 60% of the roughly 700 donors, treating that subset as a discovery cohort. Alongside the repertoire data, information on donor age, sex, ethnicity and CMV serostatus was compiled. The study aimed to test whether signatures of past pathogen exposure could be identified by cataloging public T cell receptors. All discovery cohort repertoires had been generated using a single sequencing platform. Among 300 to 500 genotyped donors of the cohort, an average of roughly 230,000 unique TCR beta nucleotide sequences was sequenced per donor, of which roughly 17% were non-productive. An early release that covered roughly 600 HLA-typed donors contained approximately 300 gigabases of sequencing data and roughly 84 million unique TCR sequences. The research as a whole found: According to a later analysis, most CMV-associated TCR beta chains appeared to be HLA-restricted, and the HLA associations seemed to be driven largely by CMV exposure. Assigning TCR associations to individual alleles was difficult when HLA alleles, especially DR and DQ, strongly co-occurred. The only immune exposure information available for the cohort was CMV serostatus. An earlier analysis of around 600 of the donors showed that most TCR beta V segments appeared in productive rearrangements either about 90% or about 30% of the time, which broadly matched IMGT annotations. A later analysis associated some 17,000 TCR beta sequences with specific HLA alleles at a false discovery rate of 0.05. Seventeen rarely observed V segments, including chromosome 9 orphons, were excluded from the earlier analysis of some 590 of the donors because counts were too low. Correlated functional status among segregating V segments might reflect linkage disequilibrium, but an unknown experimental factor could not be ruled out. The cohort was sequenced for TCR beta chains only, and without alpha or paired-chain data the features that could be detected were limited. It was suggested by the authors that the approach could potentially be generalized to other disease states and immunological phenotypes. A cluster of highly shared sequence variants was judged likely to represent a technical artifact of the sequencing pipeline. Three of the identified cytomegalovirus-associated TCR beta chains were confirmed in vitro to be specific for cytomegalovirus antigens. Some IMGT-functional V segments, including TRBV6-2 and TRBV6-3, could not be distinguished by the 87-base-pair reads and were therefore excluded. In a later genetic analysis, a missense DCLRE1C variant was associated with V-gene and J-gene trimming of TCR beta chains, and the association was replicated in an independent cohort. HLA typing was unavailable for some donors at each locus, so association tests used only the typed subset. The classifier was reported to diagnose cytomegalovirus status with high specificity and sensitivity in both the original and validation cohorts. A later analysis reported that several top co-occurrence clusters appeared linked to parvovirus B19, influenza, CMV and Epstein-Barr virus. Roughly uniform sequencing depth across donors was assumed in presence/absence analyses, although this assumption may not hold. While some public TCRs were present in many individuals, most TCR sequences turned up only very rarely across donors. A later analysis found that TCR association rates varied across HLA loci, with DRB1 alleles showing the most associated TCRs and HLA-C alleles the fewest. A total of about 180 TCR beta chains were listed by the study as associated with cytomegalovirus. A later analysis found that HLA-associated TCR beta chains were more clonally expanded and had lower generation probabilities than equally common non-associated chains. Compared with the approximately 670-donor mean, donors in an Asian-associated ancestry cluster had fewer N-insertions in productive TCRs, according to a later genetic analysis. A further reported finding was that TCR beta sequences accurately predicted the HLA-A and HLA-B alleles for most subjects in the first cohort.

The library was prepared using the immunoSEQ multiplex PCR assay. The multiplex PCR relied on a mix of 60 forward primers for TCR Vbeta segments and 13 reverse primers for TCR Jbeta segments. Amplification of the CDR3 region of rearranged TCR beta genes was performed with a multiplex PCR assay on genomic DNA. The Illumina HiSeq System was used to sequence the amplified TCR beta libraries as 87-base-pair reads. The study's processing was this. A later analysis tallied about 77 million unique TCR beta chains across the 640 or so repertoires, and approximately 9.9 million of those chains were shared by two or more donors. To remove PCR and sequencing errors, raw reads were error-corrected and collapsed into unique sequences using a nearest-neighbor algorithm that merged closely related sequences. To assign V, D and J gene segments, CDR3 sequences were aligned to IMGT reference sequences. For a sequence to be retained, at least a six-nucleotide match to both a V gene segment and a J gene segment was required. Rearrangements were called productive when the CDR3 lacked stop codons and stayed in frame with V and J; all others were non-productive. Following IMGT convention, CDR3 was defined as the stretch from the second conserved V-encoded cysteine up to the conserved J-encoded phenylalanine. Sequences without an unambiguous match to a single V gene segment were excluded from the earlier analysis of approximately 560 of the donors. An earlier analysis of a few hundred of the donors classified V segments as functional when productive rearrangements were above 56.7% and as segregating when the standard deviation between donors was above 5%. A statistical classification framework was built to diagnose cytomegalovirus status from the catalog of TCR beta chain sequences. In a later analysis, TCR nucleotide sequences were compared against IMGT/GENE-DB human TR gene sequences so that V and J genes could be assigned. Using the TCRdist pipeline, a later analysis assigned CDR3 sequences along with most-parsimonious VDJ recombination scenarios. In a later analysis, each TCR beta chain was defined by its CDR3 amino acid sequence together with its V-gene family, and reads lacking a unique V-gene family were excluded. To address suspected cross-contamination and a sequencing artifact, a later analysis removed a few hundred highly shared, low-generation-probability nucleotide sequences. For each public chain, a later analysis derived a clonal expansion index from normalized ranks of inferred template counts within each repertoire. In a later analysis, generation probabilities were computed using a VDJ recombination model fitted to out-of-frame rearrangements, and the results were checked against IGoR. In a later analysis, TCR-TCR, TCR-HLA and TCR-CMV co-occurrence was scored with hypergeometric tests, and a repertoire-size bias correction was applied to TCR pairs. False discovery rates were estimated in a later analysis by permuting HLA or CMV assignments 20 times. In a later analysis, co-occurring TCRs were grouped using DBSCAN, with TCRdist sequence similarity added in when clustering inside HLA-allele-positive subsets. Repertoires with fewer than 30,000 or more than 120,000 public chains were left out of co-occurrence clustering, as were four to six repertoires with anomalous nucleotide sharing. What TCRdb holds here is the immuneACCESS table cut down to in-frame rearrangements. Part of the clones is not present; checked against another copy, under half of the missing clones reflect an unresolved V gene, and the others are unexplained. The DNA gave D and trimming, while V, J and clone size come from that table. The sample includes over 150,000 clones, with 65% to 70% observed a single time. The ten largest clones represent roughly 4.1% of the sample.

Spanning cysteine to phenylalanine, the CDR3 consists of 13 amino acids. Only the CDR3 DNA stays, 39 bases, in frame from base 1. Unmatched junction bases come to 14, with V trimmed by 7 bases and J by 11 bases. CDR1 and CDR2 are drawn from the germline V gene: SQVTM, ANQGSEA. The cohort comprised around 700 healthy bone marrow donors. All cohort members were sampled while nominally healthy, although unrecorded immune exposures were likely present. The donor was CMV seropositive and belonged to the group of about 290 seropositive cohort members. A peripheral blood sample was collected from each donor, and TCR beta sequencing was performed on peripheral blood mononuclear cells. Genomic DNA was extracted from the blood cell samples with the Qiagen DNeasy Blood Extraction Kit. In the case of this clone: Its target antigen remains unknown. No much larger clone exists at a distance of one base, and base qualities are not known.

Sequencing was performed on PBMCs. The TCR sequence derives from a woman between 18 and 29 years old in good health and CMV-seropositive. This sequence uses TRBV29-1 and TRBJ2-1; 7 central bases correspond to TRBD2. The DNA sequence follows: TGCAGCGACCGAAGGGCCTACGGGAGGCAGCAGTTCTTC. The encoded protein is CSDRRAYGRQQFF.